This T cell receptor beta chain is from a study of T cells in Graves' hyperthyroidism and ophthalmopathy. The CDR3 contains 15 residues. Trimming removed 1 base from V and 1 base from J, with 11 bases in between. Germline values: CDR1 DFQATT, CDR2 SNEGSKA (reference sequence). In its sample, this clonotype was seen a few times. Its target is unknown. Study findings and constraints: Separation of ophthalmopathy from stable hyperthyroidism was achieved by a 13 V-J model. In validation, the model predicted ophthalmopathy. These predictions came a median roughly 7.1 months before onset.

Amplification of TCR beta CDR3 regions was performed using RNA transcripts as template. HTBI primers drove first-round RT-PCR of the TCR CDR3. TCRdb used MiXCR to reprocess the multiplex PCR reads, holding one entry per CDR3 protein. The repertoire includes about 400,000 distinct CDR3 sequences, roughly 15% of them detected once, and about 13% sits in the top ten. Sequencing used blood. This sequence originates from a man aged 18-30 years with Graves' ophthalmopathy. This chain uses TRBV20-1 with TRBJ2-4, with D perhaps matching TRBD2 (5 bases). The CDR3 loop reads CSARVLTGAKNIQYF. CDR3 nucleotides: TGCAGTGCTAGAGTGCTGACGGGGGCCAAAAACATTCAGTACTTC.